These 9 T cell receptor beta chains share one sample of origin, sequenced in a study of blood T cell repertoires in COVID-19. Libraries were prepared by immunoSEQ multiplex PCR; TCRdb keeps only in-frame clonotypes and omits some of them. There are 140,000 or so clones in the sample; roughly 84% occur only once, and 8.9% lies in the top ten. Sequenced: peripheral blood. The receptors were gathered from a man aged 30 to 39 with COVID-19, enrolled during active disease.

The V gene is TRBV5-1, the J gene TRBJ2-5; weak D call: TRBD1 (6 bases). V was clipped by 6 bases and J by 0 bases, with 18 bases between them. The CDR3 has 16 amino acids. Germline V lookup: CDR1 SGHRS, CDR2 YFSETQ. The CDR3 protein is CASTLQGWANQETQYF. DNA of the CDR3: TGCGCCAGCACCCTCCAGGGGTGGGCAAACCAAGAGACCCAGTACTTC.

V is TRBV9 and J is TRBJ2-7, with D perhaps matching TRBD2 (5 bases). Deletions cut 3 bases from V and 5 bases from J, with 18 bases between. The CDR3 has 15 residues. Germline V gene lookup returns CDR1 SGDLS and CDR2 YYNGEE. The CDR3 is CASSATARAFHEQYF. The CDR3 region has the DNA TGTGCCAGCAGCGCCACAGCGAGGGCGTTTCACGAGCAGTACTTC.

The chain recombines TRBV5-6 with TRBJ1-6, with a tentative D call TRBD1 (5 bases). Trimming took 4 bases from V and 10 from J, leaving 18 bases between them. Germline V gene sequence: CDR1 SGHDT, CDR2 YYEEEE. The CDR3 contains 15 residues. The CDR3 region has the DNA TGTGCCAGCAGCCGGGGGGGTGGTATCCTGTCACCCCTCCACTTT. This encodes CASSRGGGILSPLHF.

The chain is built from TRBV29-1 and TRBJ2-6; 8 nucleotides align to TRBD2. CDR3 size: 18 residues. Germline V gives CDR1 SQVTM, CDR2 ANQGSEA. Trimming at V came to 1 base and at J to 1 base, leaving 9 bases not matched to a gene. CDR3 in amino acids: CSVEAVASGSSGANVLTF. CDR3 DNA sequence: TGCAGCGTTGAAGCCGTGGCTAGCGGGTCGTCTGGGGCCAACGTCCTGACTTTC.

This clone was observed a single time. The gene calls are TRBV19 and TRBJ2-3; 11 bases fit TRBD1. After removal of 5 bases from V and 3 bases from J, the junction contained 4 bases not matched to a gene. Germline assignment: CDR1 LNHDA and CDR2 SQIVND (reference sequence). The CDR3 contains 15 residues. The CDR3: CASSPRDRGTDTQYF. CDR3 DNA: TGTGCCAGTAGTCCCCGGGACAGGGGGACAGATACGCAGTATTTT.

CDR3: CASSYWVDREYEQYF. CDR3 nucleotides: TGTGCCAGCAGTTACTGGGTGGACAGGGAGTACGAGCAGTACTTC. The genes are TRBV6-2 or TRBV6-3 and TRBJ2-7, with 8 nucleotides matching TRBD1. CDR1 is MNHEY and CDR2 is SVGEGT in the germline V gene. J was trimmed by 4 bases and V by 1 base; bases with no gene match: 6. This CDR3 is 15 amino acids long.

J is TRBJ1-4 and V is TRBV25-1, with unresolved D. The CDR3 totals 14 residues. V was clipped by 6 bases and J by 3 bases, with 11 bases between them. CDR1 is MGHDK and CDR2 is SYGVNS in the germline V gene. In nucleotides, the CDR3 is TGTGCCAGCAGACGTACGGGAGCTAATGAAAAACTGTTTTTT. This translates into CASRRTGANEKLFF.

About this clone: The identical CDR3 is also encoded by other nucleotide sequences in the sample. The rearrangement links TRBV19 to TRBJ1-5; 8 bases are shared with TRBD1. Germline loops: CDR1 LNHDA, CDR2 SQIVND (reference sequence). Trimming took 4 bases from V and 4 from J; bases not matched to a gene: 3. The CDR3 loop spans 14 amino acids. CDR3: CASSTTGDNQPQHF. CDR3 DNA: TGTGCCAGTAGTACGACAGGGGATAATCAGCCCCAGCATTTT.

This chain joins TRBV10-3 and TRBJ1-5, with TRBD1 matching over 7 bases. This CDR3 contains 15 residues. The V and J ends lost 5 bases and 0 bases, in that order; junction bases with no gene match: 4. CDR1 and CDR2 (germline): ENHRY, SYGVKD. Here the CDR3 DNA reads TGTGCCATCAGTCCCCGGACAGGTAGCAATCAGCCCCAGCATTTT. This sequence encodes CAISPRTGSNQPQHF.